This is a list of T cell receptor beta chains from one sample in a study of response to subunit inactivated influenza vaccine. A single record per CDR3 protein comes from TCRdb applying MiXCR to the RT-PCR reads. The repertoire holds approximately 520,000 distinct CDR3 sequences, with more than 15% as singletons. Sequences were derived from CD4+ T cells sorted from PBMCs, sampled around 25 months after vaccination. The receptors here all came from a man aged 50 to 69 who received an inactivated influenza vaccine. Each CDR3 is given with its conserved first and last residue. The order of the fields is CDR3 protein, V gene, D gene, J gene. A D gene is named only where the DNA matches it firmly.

CDR3aa: CSAILALGKNIQYF; v_gene: TRBV20-1; d_gene: -; j_gene: TRBJ2-4
CDR3aa: CASSQSDRSYTF; v_gene: TRBV3-1; d_gene: TRBD1; j_gene: TRBJ1-2
CDR3aa: CASSLDSISTQYF; v_gene: TRBV12-3/TRBV12-4; d_gene: -; j_gene: TRBJ2-5
CDR3aa: CASSLSGGHTEAFF; v_gene: TRBV5-1; d_gene: -; j_gene: TRBJ1-1
CDR3aa: CASRPSSYEQYF; v_gene: TRBV6-2/TRBV6-3; d_gene: -; j_gene: TRBJ2-7
CDR3aa: CSASGRVNEQFF; v_gene: TRBV20-1; d_gene: TRBD2; j_gene: TRBJ2-1
CDR3aa: CSARGTSETSYNEQFF; v_gene: TRBV20-1; d_gene: TRBD2; j_gene: TRBJ2-1
CDR3aa: CASSESGTSVGNEQFF; v_gene: TRBV2; d_gene: TRBD2; j_gene: TRBJ2-1
CDR3aa: CASSYRETRTYGYTF; v_gene: TRBV6-2/TRBV6-3; d_gene: -; j_gene: TRBJ1-2
CDR3aa: CASSLFGQKTNTGELFF; v_gene: TRBV7-9; d_gene: -; j_gene: TRBJ2-2
CDR3aa: CASSLVKGLIGGELFF; v_gene: TRBV7-2; d_gene: -; j_gene: TRBJ2-2
CDR3aa: CATLTGTRAYEQYF; v_gene: TRBV6-2/TRBV6-3; d_gene: TRBD2; j_gene: TRBJ2-7
CDR3aa: CASSLFVTDTQYF; v_gene: TRBV11-3; d_gene: -; j_gene: TRBJ2-3
CDR3aa: CASSDRTVNSPLHF; v_gene: TRBV2; d_gene: -; j_gene: TRBJ1-6
CDR3aa: CASSRFLNTIYF; v_gene: TRBV12-3/TRBV12-4; d_gene: -; j_gene: TRBJ1-3
CDR3aa: CSASWPGESTDTQYF; v_gene: TRBV20-1; d_gene: -; j_gene: TRBJ2-3
CDR3aa: CASSLWDRGETQYF; v_gene: TRBV5-6; d_gene: TRBD1; j_gene: TRBJ2-5
CDR3aa: CSAKGLYYEQYF; v_gene: TRBV20-1; d_gene: -; j_gene: TRBJ2-7
CDR3aa: CASSRVGGSQETQYF; v_gene: TRBV3-1; d_gene: -; j_gene: TRBJ2-5
CDR3aa: CAISGGGASTDTQYF; v_gene: TRBV10-3; d_gene: -; j_gene: TRBJ2-3
CDR3aa: CSAPGLAHSYNEQFF; v_gene: TRBV20-1; d_gene: TRBD2; j_gene: TRBJ2-1
CDR3aa: CATSRDPRVETQYF; v_gene: TRBV15; d_gene: -; j_gene: TRBJ2-5
CDR3aa: CSARDTTSGSIGNEQFF; v_gene: TRBV20-1; d_gene: TRBD2; j_gene: TRBJ2-1
CDR3aa: CASSPAGETYNEQFF; v_gene: TRBV4-1; d_gene: -; j_gene: TRBJ2-1
CDR3aa: CASSRIGQHPLRNTIYF; v_gene: TRBV4-1; d_gene: -; j_gene: TRBJ1-3
CDR3aa: CASSTDFGSYNEQFF; v_gene: TRBV7-9; d_gene: -; j_gene: TRBJ2-1
CDR3aa: CASSLEISGRAGELFF; v_gene: TRBV5-1; d_gene: -; j_gene: TRBJ2-2
CDR3aa: CASSLAENYNEQFF; v_gene: TRBV4-1; d_gene: -; j_gene: TRBJ2-1
CDR3aa: CASSLRGIDTQYF; v_gene: TRBV7-3; d_gene: -; j_gene: TRBJ2-3
CDR3aa: CASNRQENTEAFF; v_gene: TRBV12-3/TRBV12-4; d_gene: -; j_gene: TRBJ1-1
CDR3aa: CASSQEAMSSGYSGNTIYF; v_gene: TRBV3-1; d_gene: -; j_gene: TRBJ1-3
CDR3aa: CASSTGFSKGPQHF; v_gene: TRBV6-1; d_gene: -; j_gene: TRBJ1-5
CDR3aa: CASSPEGGRVYGYTF; v_gene: TRBV7-2; d_gene: -; j_gene: TRBJ1-2
CDR3aa: CASSFTGAEAFF; v_gene: TRBV5-1; d_gene: -; j_gene: TRBJ1-1